Following are 4 T cell receptor beta chains from one sample sequenced in a study of beta chain features in type 1 diabetes. Isolated RNA was reverse transcribed in full, so expressed TCRB transcripts were sequenced. Using immunoSEQ multiplex PCR, the repertoire was profiled, and TCRdb retains in-frame clones only, with some absent. Here the sample spans under 800,000 clones, around a sixth being singletons. The specimen was naive CD4+ T cells from blood. These receptors were obtained from a man between 18 and 29 years old in good health.

The table lists this clone with a few counts. V usage is TRBV7-2 and J usage is TRBJ2-5; unclear D gene. This CDR3 has 13 residues. The germline V and J ends were trimmed by 3 bases and 5 bases, with 10 bases remaining between them. In germline, CDR1 is SGHTA, CDR2 FQGNSA. The CDR3 DNA reads as TGTGCCAGCAGCTTCAACTCGGGCGAGACCCAGTACTTC. Translating it yields CASSFNSGETQYF.

The gene calls are TRBV5-1 and TRBJ2-1; TRBD2 agrees at 7 bases. The V segment lost 0 bases and the J segment 2 bases; nucleotides outside the gene matches: 2. CDR3 length: 15 amino acids. CDR1 is SGHRS and CDR2 is YFSETQ in the germline V gene. CDR3 in amino acids: CASSLVTSAYNEQFF. CDR3 in DNA: TGCGCCAGCAGCTTGGTTACTAGCGCCTACAATGAGCAGTTCTTC.

As DNA, the CDR3 is TGCGCCAGCAGCCCGGAGGGATTCTCTGGGGCCAACGTCCTGACTTTC. Translating gives CASSPEGFSGANVLTF. The chain uses TRBV5-1 and TRBJ2-6; maybe TRBD2 (6 bases). CDR3 length equals 16 residues. Trimming removed 4 bases from V and 0 bases from J, with 11 bases in between. Germline values: CDR1 SGHRS, CDR2 YFSETQ.

This chain connects TRBV10-3 to TRBJ2-7, with 10 nucleotides matching TRBD1. Losses at the gene ends were 10 bases for V and 1 base for J; bases not matched to a gene: 10. Germline CDR1 reads ENHRY; CDR2 reads SYGVKD. The CDR3 totals 15 residues. For the CDR3, the DNA is TGTGCCACTAACACGGGACAGGGGTCGTCCTACGAGCAGTACTTC. It yields the protein CATNTGQGSSYEQYF.